These 27 T cell receptor beta chains came from one sample sequenced in a study of blood T cell repertoires in COVID-19. The protocol was immunoSEQ multiplex PCR, while the TCRdb copy is restricted to in-frame clones and leaves out a portion. The sample records over 70,000 clones, approximately 90% being singletons. Sequenced material: peripheral blood. The receptors were gathered from a human donor with active COVID-19. The donor label of this sample is uncertain.

The rearrangement uses TRBV15 and TRBJ1-1; no clear D. Per germline, CDR1 LNHNV and CDR2 YYDKDF (reference sequence). This CDR3 contains 13 residues. V lost 0 bases to trimming and J lost 6 bases, with 8 bases between them. The CDR3: CATSRDLTAEAFF. CDR3 sequence (DNA): TGTGCCACCAGCAGAGATCTAACGGCTGAAGCTTTCTTT.

The chain employs TRBV29-1 and TRBJ1-2, with 10 bases lining up with TRBD1. CDR1 is SQVTM, CDR2 ANQGSEA, per germline. Losses at the gene ends were 0 bases for V and 8 bases for J; bases not matched to a gene: 6. This CDR3 is built from 14 residues. CDR3 amino acids: CSVEETQTGGGYTF. The DNA of the CDR3 is TGCAGCGTTGAAGAAACGCAGACAGGGGGCGGCTACACCTTC.

This clone came up a few times. The chain carries TRBV9 and TRBJ1-1; tentative D call: TRBD1 (5 bases). With 4 bases removed from V and 5 bases from J, the gap between germline ends came to 18 bases. The germline V gene encodes CDR1 SGDLS and CDR2 YYNGEE. The CDR3 consists of 15 residues. The CDR3 DNA reads as TGTGCCAGCAGCCAAACCGACAGTAGTAGGACTGAAGCTTTCTTT. Amino acid sequence: CASSQTDSSRTEAFF.

The rearrangement uses TRBV9 and TRBJ2-3; D not resolved. This CDR3 comprises 16 residues. V lost 2 bases and J 2 bases, leaving 15 bases between the germline ends. Germline CDR1 reads SGDLS; CDR2 reads YYNGEE. The CDR3 here is CASSVDSTMNTDTQYF. DNA of the CDR3: TGTGCCAGCAGCGTTGACTCCACGATGAACACAGATACGCAGTATTTT. The whole variable domain, filled in from reference TRBV9 and TRBJ2-3, reads DSGVTQTPKHLITATGQRVTLRCSPRSGDLSVYWYQQSLDQGLQFLIQYYNGEERAKGNILERFSAQQFPDLHSELNLSSLELGDSALYFCASSVDSTMNTDTQYFGPGTRLTVL.

The chain carries TRBV5-1 and TRBJ2-2; no reliable D call. The germline CDR1 and CDR2 sequences are SGHRS and YFSETQ. The CDR3 is made up of 14 amino acids. Trimming removed 4 bases from V and 2 bases from J, with 9 bases in between. The CDR3 reads CASSTTGNTGELFF. In DNA form, the CDR3 reads TGCGCCAGCAGCACCACTGGTAACACCGGGGAGCTGTTTTTT.

Written as DNA, the CDR3 is TGTGCCAGCAGAAGAACCAGGCAGTACTTC. Amino acids: CASRRTRQYF. The chain joins TRBV6-5 to TRBJ2-7; no clear D. CDR1 MNHEY and CDR2 SVGAGI come from the germline V gene. V gave up 6 bases and J gave up 9 bases, with 9 bases separating them. The CDR3 is 10 residues long.

The DNA for the CDR3 is TGTGCCAGCAGCTCATCGACAGGGGCCTCTGAGCAGTACTTC. Translating gives CASSSSTGASEQYF. V usage is TRBV13 and J usage is TRBJ2-7; 8 nucleotides agree with TRBD1. The CDR3 contains 14 residues. Germline trimming cut 4 bases from V and 7 bases from J; bases unmatched to any gene: 9. The V gene's germline CDR1 is PRHDT and CDR2 FYEKMQ (reference sequence).

The rearrangement uses TRBV11-2 and TRBJ2-7; 10 nucleotides agree with TRBD1. The germline gives CDR1 SGHAT, CDR2 FQNNGV. There are 17 residues in the CDR3. V dropped 5 bases and J dropped 0; count of bases not matched to a gene: 10. The DNA for the CDR3 is TGTGCCAGCAGCGGTCCGGGACAGGGGAAGAGCTCCTACGAGCAGTACTTC. Translation gives CASSGPGQGKSSYEQYF.

The chain is built from TRBV6-6 and TRBJ2-5; 10 positions agree with TRBD2. This CDR3 has 17 amino acids. V was pared by 5 bases and J by 0 bases, with 9 bases of the junction left unmatched. CDR1 and CDR2 from the germline V gene are MNHNY and SVGAGI (reference sequence). The chain's CDR3 is CASSPGTSGAYQETQYF. The CDR3 DNA is TGTGCCAGCAGTCCCGGCACTAGCGGGGCCTACCAAGAGACCCAGTACTTC.

About this clone: In the same sample, other DNA sequences code for this CDR3. The chain links TRBV5-1 to TRBJ1-5; D gene ambiguous. The CDR3 extends over 14 amino acids. The germline V gene has CDR1 SGHRS and CDR2 YFSETQ. V lost 0 bases and J lost 1, with 5 bases in between. The CDR3: CASSLDGSNQPQHF. For the CDR3, the DNA is TGCGCCAGCAGCTTGGACGGGAGCAATCAGCCCCAGCATTTT.

The genes are TRBV19 and TRBJ1-2; TRBD1 matches 7 bases. The ends lost 1 base at V and 4 bases at J; junction bases unmatched: 3. The CDR3 contains 14 residues. Germline loops: CDR1 LNHDA, CDR2 SQIVND (reference sequence). CDR3: CASSIGQGIYGYTF. The DNA for the CDR3 is TGTGCCAGTAGTATAGGACAGGGCATCTATGGCTACACCTTC.

This sequence joins TRBV5-1 and TRBJ1-1; no definite D call. The CDR3 covers 13 residues. V lost 1 base, J lost 7 bases, and 11 bases lay in between. CDR1 and CDR2 from the germline V gene are SGHRS and YFSETQ. The DNA for the CDR3 is TGCGCCAGCAGCTTGAGGCCCGGGGTTGAAGCTTTCTTT. Protein sequence: CASSLRPGVEAFF.

The CDR3 coding sequence is TGTGCCAGCAGTCCGTACTCGACAGGGGCTCGTGGCTACACCTTC. It codes for CASSPYSTGARGYTF. The chain couples TRBV6-5 to TRBJ1-2; 8 bases agree with TRBD1. CDR1 is MNHEY, CDR2 SVGAGI, per germline. J gave up 7 bases and V 5 bases, and 12 bases lay outside the gene matches. The CDR3 totals 15 residues.

V gene TRBV7-3 combines with J gene TRBJ2-3; D not resolved. The CDR3 runs 16 residues. Trimming took 1 base from V and 2 from J, leaving 13 bases between them. CDR1 and CDR2 from the germline V gene are SGHTA and FQGTGA. CDR3 sequence reads: CASSLMASFSTDTQYF. DNA of the CDR3: TGTGCCAGCAGCTTAATGGCCAGTTTCTCCACAGATACGCAGTATTTT.

A word on this clone: The same CDR3 arises from other DNA sequences in this sample as well. The chain links TRBV19 to TRBJ2-2; D not resolved. CDR3 length: 14 amino acids. Trimming took off 3 bases at V and 2 bases at J, with 7 bases between the two ends. Germline lookup yields CDR1 LNHDA and CDR2 SQIVND (reference sequence). CDR3 nucleotides: TGTGCCAGTAGTATTGGGCGAAACACCGGGGAGCTGTTTTTT. Translation gives CASSIGRNTGELFF.

The CDR3 region has the DNA TGTGCCACCTGGACAGTTCCCAACTATGGCTACACCTTC. Translating gives CATWTVPNYGYTF. This chain uses TRBV6-5 with TRBJ1-2; TRBD1 is a possible D gene (6 bases). V shed 10 bases and J shed 2 bases, with 14 bases lying between them. In germline, CDR1 is MNHEY, CDR2 SVGAGI. The CDR3 is made up of 13 amino acids.

This CDR3 reads CASSLSHNEQFF. In nucleotides, the CDR3 is TGTGCCAGCAGTTTATCTCACAATGAGCAGTTCTTC. J is TRBJ2-1 and V is TRBV12-3 or TRBV12-4; D is ambiguous. V dropped 2 bases and J dropped 5 bases, with 4 bases sitting between them. This CDR3 spans 12 amino acids.

This sequence joins TRBV19 and TRBJ1-4, with D tentatively TRBD1 (5 bases). V dropped 11 bases and J dropped 4 bases, with 14 bases sitting between them. CDR1 LNHDA and CDR2 SQIVND come from the germline V gene (reference sequence). This CDR3 region has 13 residues. The CDR3 DNA reads TGTGCCTCGGAGGGACGGTATAATGAAAAACTGTTTTTT. As protein: CASEGRYNEKLFF.

This rearrangement joins TRBV5-1 to TRBJ2-3; 7 positions agree with TRBD2. CDR3 length equals 14 residues. V was pared by 5 bases and J by 2 bases, with 5 bases of the junction left unmatched. Germline assignment: CDR1 SGHRS and CDR2 YFSETQ. As DNA, the CDR3 is TGCGCCAGCAGGCCTAGCGGCCACACAGATACGCAGTATTTT. The encoded protein is CASRPSGHTDTQYF.

V gene TRBV10-3 combines with J gene TRBJ1-1; D is possibly TRBD1 (5 bases). V was clipped by 11 bases and J by 11 bases, with 21 bases between them. The CDR3 loop spans 12 amino acids. The V gene's germline CDR1 is ENHRY and CDR2 SYGVKD. CDR3 sequence: CAVGSLGEGAFF. Written as DNA, the CDR3 is TGTGCCGTAGGAAGCCTGGGGGAGGGCGCTTTCTTT.

The rearrangement joins TRBV28 to TRBJ1-5, with a possible D match to TRBD1 (6 bases). From germline, CDR1 is MDHEN and CDR2 SYDVKM. The germline V and J ends were trimmed by 6 bases and 4 bases, with 13 bases remaining between them. This CDR3 has 14 residues. CDR3 in DNA: TGTGCCAGCAGCCAAACAGGGACGAATCAGCCCCAGCATTTT. Residues: CASSQTGTNQPQHF.

The chain has TRBV6-5 and TRBJ1-2; 12 bases align to TRBD1. This CDR3 spans 14 amino acids. CDR1 is MNHEY, CDR2 SVGAGI, per germline. The junction had 7 bases not matched to a gene; V was cut back by 6 bases and J by 8 bases. CDR3 bases: TGTGCCAGCAGGCTGGGACAGGGGGCGCGGGGCTACACCTTC. This sequence encodes CASRLGQGARGYTF.

This clone has only one observation. The chain joins TRBV5-1 to TRBJ1-1; D remains unclear. Trimming stripped 4 bases from V and 1 base from J, with 17 bases between. The CDR3 is made up of 16 amino acids. Germline V lookup: CDR1 SGHRS, CDR2 YFSETQ. DNA of the CDR3: TGCGCCAGCAGCCCACAACCAGGTTTTTCGAACACTGAAGCTTTCTTT. This sequence encodes CASSPQPGFSNTEAFF.

V gene TRBV28 combines with J gene TRBJ2-7; TRBD2 aligns across 13 bases. The V gene's germline CDR1 is MDHEN and CDR2 SYDVKM. This CDR3 contains 17 residues. Unmatched junction bases numbered 9, after V lost 5 bases and J lost 2 bases. The CDR3 coding sequence is TGTGCCAGCAGTCAAGGGACTAGCGGGGCGATCACCTACGAGCAGTACTTC. It specifies CASSQGTSGAITYEQYF.

The chain uses TRBV6-1 and TRBJ2-1, with D unclear. Trimming cost V 2 bases and J 4 bases, with 15 bases left between them. The CDR3 contains 16 residues. Germline CDR1 MNHNS, CDR2 SASEGT. The CDR3 protein is CASSESGVLKYNEQFF. The CDR3 bases are TGTGCCAGCAGTGAAAGTGGTGTACTAAAGTACAATGAGCAGTTCTTC.

This chain connects TRBV5-1 to TRBJ1-1; 8 bases line up with TRBD1. Looked up from germline, CDR1 is SGHRS and CDR2 is YFSETQ. The trim removed 1 base at V and 5 bases at J, leaving 10 bases unmatched. This CDR3 is built from 16 residues. The CDR3 protein is CASSLLSGQGGTEAFF. Here the CDR3 DNA reads TGCGCCAGCAGCTTGTTATCTGGACAGGGAGGTACTGAAGCTTTCTTT.

This clone showed up just once. This chain links TRBV2 with TRBJ1-5; tentatively, D is TRBD1 (6 bases). Germline assignment: CDR1 SNHLY and CDR2 FYNNEI. This CDR3 spans 16 amino acids. The ends were cut back, 8 bases at V and 3 bases at J, with 20 bases in the middle. CDR3 in DNA: TGTGCCAGCCAACCACAGGGTCCTAGGCTCAATCAGCCCCAGCATTTT. This translates into CASQPQGPRLNQPQHF.